Below are 20 T cell receptor beta chains sequenced from a single sample in a study of blood T cell repertoires in COVID-19. The protocol was immunoSEQ multiplex PCR, while the TCRdb copy is restricted to in-frame clones and leaves out a portion. The sample shows 200,000 to 250,000 clones, roughly 80% of them seen only once. Sequencing input: peripheral blood. Source of these receptors: a woman of 80 years or more with acute or convalescent COVID-19.

This chain uses TRBV12-5 with TRBJ1-1; D not resolved. This CDR3 is built from 13 residues. Germline CDR1 reads LGHNT; CDR2 reads FRNRAP. Trimming took off 5 bases at V and 3 bases at J, with 10 bases between the two ends. CDR3 amino acids: CASGTSEYTEAFF. CDR3 nucleotides: TGTGCTAGTGGTACCTCAGAATACACTGAAGCTTTCTTT.

The chain carries TRBV7-3 and TRBJ2-2, with a tentative D call TRBD2 (7 bases). This CDR3 spans 16 amino acids. V dropped 5 bases and J dropped 4 bases, with 17 bases sitting between them. CDR1 is SGHTA, CDR2 FQGTGA, per germline. CDR3 sequence reads: CASSPLGGGSTGELFF. The CDR3 DNA reads as TGTGCCAGCAGCCCCCTGGGGGGCGGGAGCACCGGGGAGCTGTTTTTT.

The V gene is TRBV6-6, the J gene TRBJ1-5; TRBD1 agrees at 7 bases. Germline values: CDR1 MNHNY, CDR2 SVGAGI (reference sequence). The V gene end was trimmed by 4 bases and the J gene end by 4 bases; junction bases not matched to a gene: 7. The CDR3 has 15 amino acids. In DNA, the CDR3 is TGTGCCAGCAGTTTTGAGGGGGCAGGAAATCAGCCCCAGCATTTT. Protein: CASSFEGAGNQPQHF.

This chain joins TRBV6-2 or TRBV6-3 and TRBJ1-5; 9 nucleotides line up with TRBD1. The V and J ends lost 0 bases and 0 bases, in that order; junction bases with no gene match: 6. This CDR3 is built from 18 residues. Germline V lookup: CDR1 MNHEY, CDR2 SVGEGT. Here the CDR3 DNA reads TGTGCCAGCAGTTACTCGAACAGGGGGCTTATTAGCAATCAGCCCCAGCATTTT. It yields the protein CASSYSNRGLISNQPQHF.

This chain uses TRBV7-2 with TRBJ2-3, with 7 bases fitting TRBD2. The V and J ends lost 8 bases and 6 bases, in that order; junction bases with no gene match: 14. This CDR3 region has 15 residues. The germline V gene encodes CDR1 SGHTA and CDR2 FQGNSA. The CDR3 here is CASQEPGLIGDTQYF. DNA of the CDR3: TGTGCCAGCCAGGAGCCGGGACTAATCGGGGATACGCAGTATTTT.

The J gene is TRBJ1-1, the V gene TRBV18; a weak D match, TRBD1 (6 bases). V lost 1 base to trimming and J lost 3 bases, with 12 bases between them. This CDR3 region has 15 residues. The V gene's germline CDR1 is KGHSH and CDR2 LQKENI. CDR3 bases: TGTGCCAGCTCACCACGAGGGCCAGGGGACACTGAAGCTTTCTTT. It encodes CASSPRGPGDTEAFF.

This clone was seen once. The chain is built from TRBV18 and TRBJ2-1, with 7 bases aligning to TRBD2. From germline, CDR1 is KGHSH and CDR2 LQKENI. Germline trimming cut 3 bases from V and 5 bases from J; bases unmatched to any gene: 4. CDR3 length: 14 amino acids. CDR3 loop: CASSPSGTNNEQFF. CDR3 in DNA: TGTGCCAGCTCACCGTCCGGGACTAACAATGAGCAGTTCTTC.

This chain joins TRBV6-2 or TRBV6-3 and TRBJ1-1; D call uncertain. The CDR3 spans 13 residues. Germline assignment: CDR1 MNHEY and CDR2 SVGEGT. The V gene lost 3 bases and the J gene lost 1 base, with 6 bases spanning the gap. DNA for the CDR3: TGTGCCAGCAGTTATCACGGGAACACTGAAGCTTTCTTT. Its translation is CASSYHGNTEAFF.

This clone came up once. J is TRBJ2-2 and V is TRBV9; D is ambiguous. Trimming pared 4 bases from V and 6 bases from J, leaving 19 bases between. The CDR3 has 16 residues. Germline CDR1 is SGDLS and CDR2 is YYNGEE. The CDR3 region has the DNA TGTGCCAGCAGCCTCGTGGCTGGCCTTGTGTCCGGGGAGCTGTTTTTT. As protein: CASSLVAGLVSGELFF.

The rearrangement uses TRBV5-6 and TRBJ1-1; TRBD1 aligns across 9 bases. This CDR3 spans 17 amino acids. Looked up from germline, CDR1 is SGHDT and CDR2 is YYEEEE. The V segment lost 2 bases and the J segment 4 bases; nucleotides outside the gene matches: 12. The CDR3 loop is CASSFSRDRDWGTEAFF. The CDR3 DNA reads TGTGCCAGCAGCTTCTCCCGGGACAGGGATTGGGGCACTGAAGCTTTCTTT.

This clone was recorded a few times. This chain links TRBV6-6 with TRBJ2-3; 8 bases line up with TRBD2. V lost 0 bases, J lost 3 bases, and 5 bases stayed unmatched. From germline, CDR1 is MNHNY and CDR2 SVGAGI (reference sequence). This CDR3 contains 16 residues. In DNA, the CDR3 is TGTGCCAGCAGTTACTCGGGGGCGGGGGGAACAGATACGCAGTATTTT. This gives the protein CASSYSGAGGTDTQYF.

J is TRBJ2-3 and V is TRBV7-2; a possible D gene is TRBD2 (5 bases). CDR3 length: 16 residues. Trimming shortened V by 2 bases and J by 0 bases, and 12 bases separated the two germline ends. Germline V gene lookup returns CDR1 SGHTA and CDR2 FQGNSA. CDR3 amino acids: CASSLNSAGSTDTQYF. In DNA form, the CDR3 reads TGTGCCAGCAGCTTAAATAGCGCGGGTAGCACAGATACGCAGTATTTT.

The rearrangement joins TRBV19 to TRBJ2-7; the D gene is possibly TRBD2 (5 bases). Germline-derived CDR1 and CDR2 are LNHDA and SQIVND (reference sequence). Deletions cut 10 bases from V and 3 bases from J, with 10 bases between. This CDR3 spans 11 amino acids. The CDR3 protein is CATRRGYEQYF. As DNA, the CDR3 is TGTGCCACCCGACGGGGCTACGAGCAGTACTTC.

The chain links TRBV30 to TRBJ2-4, with D possibly being TRBD2 (6 bases). The CDR3 sequence is 15 residues long. The V gene's germline CDR1 is GTSNPN and CDR2 SVGIG (reference sequence). The ends were cut back, 0 bases at V and 8 bases at J, with 17 bases in the middle. CDR3 in DNA: TGTGCCTGGAGTGTACCCAGGGCGGGGAACGACATTCAGTACTTC. The encoded protein is CAWSVPRAGNDIQYF.

The genes are TRBV7-9 and TRBJ1-6; no firm D call. Germline CDR1 reads SEHNR; CDR2 reads FQNEAQ (reference sequence). The CDR3 length is 17 residues. V shed 1 base and J shed 0 bases, with 10 bases lying between them. CDR3 protein: CASSLGGSGSYNSPLHF. Here the CDR3 DNA reads TGTGCCAGCAGCTTAGGAGGGTCGGGCTCCTATAATTCACCCCTCCACTTT.

V usage is TRBV18 and J usage is TRBJ1-1; TRBD1 matches at 7 bases. The V and J ends lost 2 bases and 1 base, in that order; junction bases with no gene match: 4. This CDR3 has 15 residues. In germline, CDR1 is KGHSH, CDR2 LQKENI. The CDR3 spells CASSPRGQSNTEAFF. The CDR3 nucleotides read TGTGCCAGCTCACCAAGGGGACAGTCGAACACTGAAGCTTTCTTT.

This clone has only one observation. CDR3 nucleotides: TGTGCCAGCAGCCCCAGCGGGGGCGAAGAAGGCTACACCTTC. Its translation is CASSPSGGEEGYTF. The rearrangement uses TRBV11-1 and TRBJ1-2; weak D call: TRBD1 (6 bases). CDR1 and CDR2 from the germline V gene are SGHAT and FQDESV (reference sequence). Deletions cut 5 bases from V and 8 bases from J, with 18 bases between. This CDR3 spans 14 amino acids. Full variable domain (missing parts from reference TRBV11-1 and TRBJ1-2): EAEVAQSPRYKITEKSQAVAFWCDPISGHATLYWYRQILGQGPELLVQFQDESVVDDSQLPKDRFSAERLKGVDSTLKIQPAELGDSAMYLCASSPSGGEEGYTFGSGTRLTVV.

The chain links TRBV11-1 to TRBJ2-5, with 10 nucleotides matching TRBD1. Germline V gives CDR1 SGHAT, CDR2 FQDESV (reference sequence). Losses at the gene ends were 4 bases for V and 4 bases for J; bases not matched to a gene: 6. The CDR3 has 15 amino acids. CDR3 nucleotides: TGTGCCAGCAGCTCCCGGACAGGGGGGGCAGAGACCCAGTACTTC. It is translated as CASSSRTGGAETQYF.

As for this clone: The identical CDR3 is also encoded by other nucleotide sequences in the sample. The chain combines TRBV19 with TRBJ1-4; the match to TRBD1 covers 7 bases. Per germline, CDR1 LNHDA and CDR2 SQIVND (reference sequence). CDR3 length: 14 amino acids. V gave up 5 bases and J gave up 8 bases; unmatched junction bases: 8. The CDR3 coding sequence is TGTGCCAGTAGTTCCCGGACAGGAAACGAAAAACTGTTTTTT. Amino acid sequence: CASSSRTGNEKLFF.

The V gene is TRBV12-3 or TRBV12-4, the J gene TRBJ1-2, with a possible D match to TRBD1 (5 bases). Deletions cut 6 bases from V and 4 bases from J, with 12 bases between. There are 13 residues in the CDR3. The CDR3, as DNA: TGTGCCAGCAGCGGGGGAGGTAGCTATGGCTACACCTTC. Translation gives CASSGGGSYGYTF.